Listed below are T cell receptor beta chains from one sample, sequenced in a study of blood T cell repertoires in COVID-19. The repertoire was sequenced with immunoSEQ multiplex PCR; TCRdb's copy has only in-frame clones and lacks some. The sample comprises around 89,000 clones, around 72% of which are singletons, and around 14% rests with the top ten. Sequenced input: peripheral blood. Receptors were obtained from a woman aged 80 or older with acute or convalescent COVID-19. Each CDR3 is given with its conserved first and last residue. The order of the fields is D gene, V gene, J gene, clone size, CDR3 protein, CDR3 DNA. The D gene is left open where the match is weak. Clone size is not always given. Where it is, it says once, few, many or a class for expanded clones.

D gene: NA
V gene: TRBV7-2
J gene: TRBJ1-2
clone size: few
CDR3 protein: CASSFYGREGGYTF
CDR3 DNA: TGTGCCAGCAGCTTCTATGGCAGGGAGGGTGGCTACACCTTC

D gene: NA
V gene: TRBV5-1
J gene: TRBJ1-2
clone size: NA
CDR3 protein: CASSLDLLGPYGYTF
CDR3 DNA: TGCGCCAGCAGCTTGGACCTCTTGGGGCCCTATGGCTACACCTTC

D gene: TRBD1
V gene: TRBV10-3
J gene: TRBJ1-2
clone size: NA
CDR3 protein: CAISEGTGGGGYTF
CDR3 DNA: TGTGCCATCAGTGAAGGGACAGGGGGTGGAGGCTACACCTTC

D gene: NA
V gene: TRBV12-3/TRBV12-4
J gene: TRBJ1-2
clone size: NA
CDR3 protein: CASSLARDYGYTF
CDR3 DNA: TGTGCCAGCAGTTTGGCCAGGGACTATGGCTACACCTTC

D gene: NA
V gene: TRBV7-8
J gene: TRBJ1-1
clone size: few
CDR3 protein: CASSLVGRSGGPEAFF
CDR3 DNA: TGTGCCAGCAGCTTAGTTGGCCGGTCGGGGGGTCCTGAAGCTTTCTTT

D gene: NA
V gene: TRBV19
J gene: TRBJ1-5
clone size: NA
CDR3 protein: CASSIDRTVFDLNQPQHF
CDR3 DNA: TGTGCCAGTAGTATAGATCGGACAGTTTTCGACCTAAATCAGCCCCAGCATTTT

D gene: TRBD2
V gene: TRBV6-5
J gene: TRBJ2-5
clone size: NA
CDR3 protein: CASSTSGGVLETQYF
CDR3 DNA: TGTGCCAGCAGTACTAGCGGGGGGGTCTTAGAGACCCAGTACTTC

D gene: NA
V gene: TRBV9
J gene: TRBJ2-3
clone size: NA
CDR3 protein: CASSVVGITDTQYF
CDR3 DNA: TGTGCCAGCAGCGTAGTGGGCATAACAGATACGCAGTATTTT

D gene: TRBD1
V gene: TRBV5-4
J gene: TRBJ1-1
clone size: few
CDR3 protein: CASSSNDRAGTEAFF
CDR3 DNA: TGTGCCAGCAGCTCGAATGACAGGGCGGGCACTGAAGCTTTCTTT

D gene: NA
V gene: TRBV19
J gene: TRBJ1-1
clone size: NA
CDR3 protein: CASSTQGEAFF
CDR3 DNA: TGTGCCAGTAGTACTCAGGGGGAAGCTTTCTTT

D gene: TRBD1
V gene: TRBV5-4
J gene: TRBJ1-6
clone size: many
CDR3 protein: CATQTHRGQVLSPLHF
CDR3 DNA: TGTGCCACTCAGACCCACCGGGGACAGGTCTTGTCACCCCTCCACTTT

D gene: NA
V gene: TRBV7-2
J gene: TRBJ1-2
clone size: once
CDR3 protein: CASSGRTVANYGYTF
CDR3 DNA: TGTGCCAGCAGCGGCCGGACAGTAGCTAACTATGGCTACACCTTC

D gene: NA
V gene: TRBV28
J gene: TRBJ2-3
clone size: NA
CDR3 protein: CASSLGPADTQYF
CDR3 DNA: TGTGCCAGCAGTTTAGGTCCCGCGGATACGCAGTATTTT

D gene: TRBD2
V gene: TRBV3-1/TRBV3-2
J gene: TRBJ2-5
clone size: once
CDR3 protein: CASSQVASGGDRETQYF
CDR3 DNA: TGTGCCAGCAGCCAAGTGGCTAGCGGGGGGGATCGGGAGACCCAGTACTTC

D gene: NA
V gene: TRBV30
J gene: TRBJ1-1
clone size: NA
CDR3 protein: CAWSWQSNTEAFF
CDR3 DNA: TGTGCCTGGAGTTGGCAGTCGAACACTGAAGCTTTCTTT

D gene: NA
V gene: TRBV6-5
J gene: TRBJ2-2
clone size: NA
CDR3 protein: CASRGRTGELFF
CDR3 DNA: TGTGCCAGCAGGGGGAGAACCGGGGAGCTGTTTTTT